This T cell receptor (beta chain) emerged from a study of cytomegalovirus exposure and HLA in healthy donors. Study-wide results and caveats: Previously analyzed data showed that most TCR beta V segments were productive at a frequency of about 90% or about 30%. As a later analysis revealed, most CMV-associated TCR beta chains appeared HLA-restricted.

As for this clone: What it binds is unknown.

13 Jbeta primers and 60 Vbeta primers were used for the PCR. Sequencing used immunoSEQ multiplex PCR; TCRdb keeps in-frame clones, though not all of them. The sample includes a few hundred thousand clones, under 80% of them seen just once. This CDR3 comprises 17 residues. V lost 0 bases to trimming and J lost 5 bases; unmatched junction nucleotides: 10. Sequences were obtained from PBMCs. The chain recombines TRBV23-1 with TRBJ2-5, with TRBD2 matching over 9 bases. Being an ORF, TRBV23-1 has a function that is uncertain. The source is a young woman in good health and CMV-seronegative. The CDR3 nucleotides are TGCGCCAGCAGTCAATCCCAGAAGGGACTAGCATCGGAGACCCAGTACTTC. Protein product: CASSQSQKGLASETQYF.